This T cell receptor (beta chain) originates from a study of technical replicates of blood from several donors (dated by TCRdb to about 2017). The protocol used for the library was the immunoSEQ multiplex PCR assay. In TCRdb, the immuneACCESS table is reduced to in-frame sequences with V and J assigned. These tables do not hold every clone; where another copy was compared, an unresolved V gene accounts for under half, and the others remain unexplained. Counted in this sample were approximately 79,000 clones; 93% of them appeared once. The ten largest make up approximately 0.35% of the sample. At the junction V is shortened by 5 bases and J by 5 bases, with 8 bases in between. Looking up the germline V gene yields CDR1 SGDLS and CDR2 YYNGEE. CDR3 length: 12 amino acids, cysteine to phenylalanine. Only CDR3 DNA is held: 36 bases, read in frame from base 1. In this sample, this clone turned up once. This clone's antigen is unknown. No base quality information exists; no much larger clone differs at one position.

Input material: T cells isolated from PBMCs. The receptor was isolated from a human donor in good health. The chain is encoded by TRBV9 joined to TRBJ2-1; no confident D gene assignment can be made. For the CDR3, the sequence is CASRSEHNEQFF. The DNA is as follows: TGTGCCAGCAGGTCCGAGCACAATGAGCAGTTCTTC.